One TCR beta chain is described in this entry. Its specificity is unknown. CDR3 length equals 11 residues. The V end lost 4 bases, the J end lost 4 bases, and 5 bases lay between the germline ends. Germline assignment: CDR1 GTSNPN and CDR2 SVGIG (reference sequence). The data originate from a study of T cell repertoires in cytomegalovirus infection. Across the whole study: Recently identified HLA-C-restricted CMV epitopes were among the peptides used. From public TCR beta signatures came an indication of both CMV infection and matching HLA type. Study-wide findings and caveats: The study identified carriers of CMV plus the relevant HLA from cumulative public TCR beta family frequency. In two of eight donors, the top clonotype was HLA-C-restricted CMV-specific.

One entry per CDR3 protein, called by TCRdb with MiXCR from the reads. The table records 230,000 or so distinct CDR3 sequences, 35% to 40% of them present only once. The origin of this receptor is a human donor in good health (CMV status not recorded). Some clones in this sample may be carry-over from other donors' samples. Sequencing was performed on CD8+ T cells from cultured PBMCs, taken from culture after CMV antigen stimulation. The chain uses TRBV30 and TRBJ2-1; no clear D. CDR3 sequence (DNA): TGTGCCTGGACCAGTTACAATGAGCAGTTCTTC. Amino acid sequence: CAWTSYNEQFF.